This TCR beta chain comes out of a study of CD8 T cells in ankylosing spondylitis. Germline CDR1 and CDR2: SGHRS and YFSETQ. The J segment lost 6 bases and the V segment lost 4 bases, leaving 4 bases of the junction unmatched. The CDR3 extends over 14 amino acids. Many counts were recorded for this clonotype. TCRdb re-derived calls from the 5' RACE reads in MiXCR, one entry per CDR3 protein. The sample contains 250,000 or so distinct CDR3 sequences, around 11% of which appear only once. The V call is TRBV5-1, the J call TRBJ2-2; TRBD1 matches 9 bases. The receptor was derived from a male donor with ankylosing spondylitis or in good health (not recorded which). Sample: blood, either unsorted or a sorted T cell fraction (not recorded which). The CDR3 region is CASSAGQGSGELFF. CDR3 bases: TGCGCCAGCAGCGCGGGACAGGGATCCGGGGAGCTGTTTTTT.